The entry below describes one T cell receptor (beta chain). A single count supports this clone. Its antigen is not yet known. Nothing much larger sits one base from this clone, and base qualities are not available. This sample was taken from a study of blood T cell repertoires in COVID-19 (dated by TCRdb to about 2020). About the full investigation: The collaborator samples originated in the United States, Italy and Spain and spanned the acute and convalescent phases of COVID-19. A de-identified subject ID, COVID-19 status, age in years and sex were almost always included in the sample metadata. The repertoires were released in a freely available public database intended as a resource for research on the immune response to SARS-CoV-2. Deeply sampled blood TCRbeta repertoires from subjects exposed to, actively infected with, or recovered from COVID-19 were included in the dataset. The prospective study material was composed of cDNA or gDNA derived from T cells, B-cell-depleted T cells, or PBMCs. Samples came from the ongoing ImmuneRACE study (first 160 participants) plus 1,254 subjects from 6 global collaborators. HLA class I and class II types, where available, came from metadata supplied by the sample provider rather than from assay-based typing. Overall study results and their limits: Clinical and demographic metadata were provided uncurated, with the amount varying by source and participant.

The CDR3 holds 12 amino acids from the cysteine to the phenylalanine. Solely the CDR3 DNA is kept, with 36 bases framed from the first base. V drops 5 bases and J drops 2 bases, leaving 7 bases in between. Collaborating institutions collected whole blood in K2EDTA tubes following their own protocols. For TCRbeta analysis, collaborator samples were shipped as frozen whole blood, as isolated PBMCs, or as DNA extracted from either sample type. TCRbeta CDR3 regions were amplified from genomic DNA using the immunoSEQ Assay, a bias-controlled multiplex PCR. As for the original processing: Nucleated cell counts per sample were estimated from amplification of reference gene primers within the assay. Sequence reads were collapsed and filtered to measure the absolute abundance of every unique TCRbeta CDR3 rearrangement. Productive Simpson clonality was computed per sample as the square root of Simpson's diversity index over productive rearrangements. Not all clones reach the TCRdb copy of this immuneACCESS table, which keeps in-frame sequences only. Checked studies attribute under half of the gap to unresolved V genes and leave the rest unexplained. V and J calls and clone size are copied from that table; D and trimming were computed from the DNA. This sample holds around 130,000 clones; around 89% were observed only once. The ten most abundant clones make up about 2.1% of the sample.

Sequenced input: peripheral blood. The sequence came from a man between 65 and 85 years old with active COVID-19. The chain couples TRBV12-3 or TRBV12-4 to TRBJ2-7; the D gene is perhaps TRBD2, on 5 matching bases. The CDR3 region has the sequence CASSPGTYEQYF. The DNA sequence reads TGTGCCAGCAGTCCCGGGACCTACGAGCAGTACTTC.